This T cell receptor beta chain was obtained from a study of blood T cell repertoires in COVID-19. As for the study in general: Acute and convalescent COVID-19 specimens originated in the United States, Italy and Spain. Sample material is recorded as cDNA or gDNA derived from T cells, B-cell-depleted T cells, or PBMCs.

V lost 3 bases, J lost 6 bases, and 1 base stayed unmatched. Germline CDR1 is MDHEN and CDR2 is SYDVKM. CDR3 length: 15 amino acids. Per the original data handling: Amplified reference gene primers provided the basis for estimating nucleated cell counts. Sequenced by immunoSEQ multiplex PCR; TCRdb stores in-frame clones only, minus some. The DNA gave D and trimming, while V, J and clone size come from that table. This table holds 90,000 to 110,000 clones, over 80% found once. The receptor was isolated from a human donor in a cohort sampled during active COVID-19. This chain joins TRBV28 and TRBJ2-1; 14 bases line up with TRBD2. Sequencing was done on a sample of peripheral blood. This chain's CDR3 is CASSLTSGRANEQFF. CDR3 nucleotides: TGTGCCAGCAGTTTGACTAGCGGGAGGGCCAATGAGCAGTTCTTC.